This TCR beta chain was recovered during a study of radiotherapy plus CTLA-4 blockade in lung cancer. Study-level background: Of all patients, approximately 17% responded objectively and approximately 29% showed disease control.

Sequenced by immunoSEQ multiplex PCR; TCRdb stores in-frame clones only, minus some. In the table there are fewer than 35,000 clones, 70% to 80% of which are singletons. The CDR3 is 14 amino acids. Germline V gives CDR1 GTSNPN, CDR2 SVGIG (reference sequence). Trimming left V 1 base short and J 5 bases short, with 11 bases between. The chain carries TRBV30 and TRBJ2-2; D gene uncertain. The sample in question was peripheral blood, obtained from a patient treated with radiotherapy plus ipilimumab. The sequence was collected from a human donor with non-small cell lung cancer that progressed on radiotherapy plus ipilimumab. The CDR3: CAWSEGDDTGELFF. CDR3 sequence (DNA): TGTGCCTGGAGTGAAGGCGATGATACCGGGGAGCTGTTTTTT.